Presented here are 18 T cell receptor beta chains from one specimen sequenced in a study of blood T cell repertoires in COVID-19. Measured with immunoSEQ multiplex PCR; TCRdb has only the in-frame clones, and not every one. Of over 150,000 clones listed, around 90% are singletons. The specimen was peripheral blood. The receptors shown here come from a man aged 35 to 55 with active or convalescent COVID-19.

The genes are TRBV3-1 (or the pseudogene TRBV3-2) and TRBJ2-7, with TRBD1 matching 9 bases. J gave up 4 bases and V 1 base, and 2 bases lay outside the gene matches. This CDR3 region has 14 residues. Germline loops: CDR1 LGHDT, CDR2 YNNKEL (reference sequence). CDR3 in DNA: TGTGCCAGCAGCCAAGGGGGACAGGGTTACGAGCAGTACTTC. Translating gives CASSQGGQGYEQYF.

The chain couples TRBV5-5 to TRBJ2-5; maybe TRBD2 (7 bases). The CDR3 spans 14 residues. CDR1 is SGHKS, CDR2 YYEKEE, per germline (reference sequence). V was trimmed by 7 bases and J by 5 bases, leaving 18 bases between them. CDR3 region: CASSHAGASETQYF. CDR3 DNA sequence: TGTGCCAGCTCCCACGCGGGGGCTTCGGAGACCCAGTACTTC.

This rearrangement joins TRBV28 to TRBJ1-2; perhaps TRBD1 as D (5 bases). The germline V gene encodes CDR1 MDHEN and CDR2 SYDVKM. Trimming shortened V by 5 bases and J by 0 bases, and 10 bases separated the two germline ends. The CDR3 length is 14 residues. CDR3 sequence reads: CASSLQGANYGYTF. Written as DNA, the CDR3 is TGTGCCAGCAGTCTGCAGGGTGCTAACTATGGCTACACCTTC.

The chain links TRBV5-4 to TRBJ2-1; 7 bases agree with TRBD1. The junction had 4 bases not matched to a gene; V was cut back by 3 bases and J by 10 bases. Per germline, CDR1 SGHNT and CDR2 YYREEE (reference sequence). The length of the CDR3 is 12 residues. CDR3 nucleotide sequence: TGTGCCAGCAGCTCATTCAGGGGGGAGCAGTTCTTC. Its translation: CASSSFRGEQFF.

In DNA, the CDR3 is TGTGCCTGGAGCAGGGAGGTTGAAGCTTTCTTT. Translation: CAWSREVEAFF. The chain recombines TRBV30 with TRBJ1-1; possible D gene TRBD1, 5 bases. The V gene lost 3 bases and the J gene lost 7 bases, with 9 bases spanning the gap. The CDR3 consists of 11 residues. Germline loops: CDR1 GTSNPN, CDR2 SVGIG (reference sequence). Full variable domain (outside the CDR3, taken from reference TRBV30 and TRBJ1-1): SQTIHQWPATLVQPVGSPLSLECTVEGTSNPNLYWYRQAAGRGLQLLFYSVGIGQISSEVPQNLSASRPQDRQFILSSKKLLLSDSGFYLCAWSREVEAFFGQGTRLTVV.

Of note for this clone: Other nucleotide sequences from this sample produce the same CDR3. The J gene is TRBJ1-5, the V gene TRBV15, with 7 bases that match TRBD1. The CDR3 is 14 residues long. V was clipped by 6 bases and J by 4 bases; unmatched bases: 6. In germline, CDR1 is LNHNV, CDR2 YYDKDF (reference sequence). CDR3 DNA sequence: TGTGCCACCAGGATTGGGACAGCTAATCAGCCCCAGCATTTT. Translated, it gives CATRIGTANQPQHF.

This clone was seen only a few times. The V and J genes are TRBV4-1 and TRBJ1-1, with 7 positions matching TRBD1. In germline, CDR1 is MGHRA, CDR2 YSYEKL. CDR3 length: 12 amino acids. V lost 11 bases and J lost 3; bases outside the gene matches: 6. In DNA, the CDR3 is TGCGCCGTCAAGGGGGCAGACACTGAAGCTTTCTTT. Translation: CAVKGADTEAFF.

This clone has only a few counts. This CDR3 reads CASSLGETGVGGYTF. DNA of the CDR3: TGTGCCAGCAGCTTAGGCGAAACGGGGGTTGGTGGCTACACCTTC. The chain carries TRBV7-2 and TRBJ1-2; tentative D call: TRBD1 (5 bases). The CDR3 totals 15 residues. The germline V gene has CDR1 SGHTA and CDR2 FQGNSA. Trimming removed 1 base from V and 7 bases from J, with 16 bases in between.

The rearrangement links TRBV21-1 to TRBJ2-7; the table's D call, TRBD2, was not checked against the DNA. TRBV21-1 is deemed a pseudogene. There are 14 residues in the CDR3. The CDR3 sequence is CAPNGGDFSYEQYF. As DNA, the CDR3 is TGTGCCCCCAACGGGGGGGACTTCTCCTACGAGCAGTACTTC.

The chain has TRBV7-2 and TRBJ1-4; perhaps TRBD1 as D (6 bases). V shed 5 bases and J shed 0 bases, with 10 bases lying between them. The CDR3 has 15 amino acids. The germline V gene encodes CDR1 SGHTA and CDR2 FQGNSA. CDR3 residues: CASSQQGPTNEKLFF. The CDR3 DNA is TGTGCCAGCAGCCAACAGGGACCAACTAATGAAAAACTGTTTTTT.

This rearrangement joins TRBV15 to TRBJ2-5, with D hard to call. V was trimmed by 1 base and J by 2 bases, leaving 17 bases between them. CDR3 length equals 17 residues. CDR1 LNHNV and CDR2 YYDKDF come from the germline V gene (reference sequence). CDR3 DNA sequence: TGTGCCACCAGCAGAGTGGGCTTCGGCAGCTTGCAAGAGACCCAGTACTTC. It is translated as CATSRVGFGSLQETQYF.

As DNA, the CDR3 is TGTGCCTGGTCCCGCAAGGGGTGGTCAAATCAGCCCCAGCATTTT. Protein: CAWSRKGWSNQPQHF. The rearrangement joins TRBV30 to TRBJ1-5, with D possibly TRBD1 on 5 matching bases. Germline values: CDR1 GTSNPN, CDR2 SVGIG (reference sequence). This CDR3 contains 15 residues. Trimming pared 5 bases from V and 4 bases from J, leaving 18 bases between.

The chain has TRBV4-1 and TRBJ1-5, with D unresolved. This CDR3 is built from 15 residues. Trimming took 0 bases from V and 4 from J, leaving 10 bases between them. Germline values: CDR1 MGHRA, CDR2 YSYEKL. CDR3: CASSQEAGPNQPQHF. For the CDR3, the DNA is TGCGCCAGCAGCCAAGAGGCAGGCCCGAATCAGCCCCAGCATTTT.

This clone was recorded once. The chain recombines TRBV6-4 with TRBJ2-7; 9 bases align to TRBD1. In germline, CDR1 is MRHNA, CDR2 SNTAGT. With V trimmed by 9 bases and J by 3 bases, 9 bases remained unmatched. The CDR3 is made up of 14 amino acids. The CDR3 nucleotides read TGTGCCAGTCATCCAGGGACAGGGCTCTACGAGCAGTACTTC. Protein product: CASHPGTGLYEQYF.

J is TRBJ1-6 and V is TRBV9; D unclear. The ends were cut back, 4 bases at V and 10 bases at J, with 9 bases in the middle. The CDR3 loop spans 12 amino acids. Per the germline V gene, CDR1 is SGDLS and CDR2 is YYNGEE. CDR3 sequence: CASSSVGSPLHF. The CDR3 DNA is TGTGCCAGCAGCTCAGTCGGGTCACCCCTCCACTTT.

The CDR3 reads CASSEDSSGTDTQYF. The CDR3, as DNA: TGTGCCAGCAGCGAGGACAGTTCGGGCACAGATACGCAGTATTTT. The genes are TRBV7-3 and TRBJ2-3, with a possible D match to TRBD1 (6 bases). This CDR3 is 15 amino acids long. The germline V gene has CDR1 SGHTA and CDR2 FQGTGA. The V and J ends lost 5 bases and 1 base respectively, with 13 bases between them. Full variable domain (rest looked up from reference TRBV7-3 and TRBJ2-3): GAGVSQTPSNKVTEKGKYVELRCDPISGHTALYWYRQSLGQGPEFLIYFQGTGAADDSGLPNDRFFAVRPEGSVSTLKIQRTERGDSAVYLCASSEDSSGTDTQYFGPGTRLTVL.

The chain links TRBV5-6 to TRBJ2-7; tentative D call: TRBD1 (6 bases). Germline loops: CDR1 SGHDT, CDR2 YYEEEE. This CDR3 contains 15 residues. Trimming left V 4 bases short and J 3 bases short, with 17 bases between. In nucleotides, the CDR3 is TGTGCCAGCAGCCCTTCGGACAGCGAGTTCTACGAGCAGTACTTC. Translated: CASSPSDSEFYEQYF.

The chain is built from TRBV4-2 and TRBJ2-7, with 9 bases identical to TRBD2. Looked up from germline, CDR1 is LGHNA and CDR2 is YNFKEQ. V lost 6 bases, J lost 4 bases, and 10 bases stayed unmatched. The CDR3 loop spans 15 amino acids. In nucleotides, the CDR3 is TGTGCCAGCAGTCAATTAGCGGGGGAAACTTACGAGCAGTACTTC. It yields the protein CASSQLAGETYEQYF.